The sequence of this TCR beta chain was determined in a study of monozygotic twins with cystic fibrosis. Germline loops: CDR1 SQVTM, CDR2 ANQGSEA. This CDR3 is built from 13 residues. This table comes from immunoSEQ multiplex PCR, and its TCRdb copy is limited to in-frame clones, with some not included. The sample shows 30,000 to 35,000 clones, 66% of them seen only once. In the case of this clone: The junction departs from the called germline gene at one end, perhaps through a read error.

The gene calls are TRBV29-1 and TRBJ1-1; 7 bases match TRBD1. Sample: blood. The receptor comes from a girl aged 5 to 17 with cystic fibrosis. The CDR3 reads CSYMQGVKTEAFF. DNA for the CDR3: TGCAGTTATATGCAGGGGGTGAAGACTGAAGCTTTCTTT.